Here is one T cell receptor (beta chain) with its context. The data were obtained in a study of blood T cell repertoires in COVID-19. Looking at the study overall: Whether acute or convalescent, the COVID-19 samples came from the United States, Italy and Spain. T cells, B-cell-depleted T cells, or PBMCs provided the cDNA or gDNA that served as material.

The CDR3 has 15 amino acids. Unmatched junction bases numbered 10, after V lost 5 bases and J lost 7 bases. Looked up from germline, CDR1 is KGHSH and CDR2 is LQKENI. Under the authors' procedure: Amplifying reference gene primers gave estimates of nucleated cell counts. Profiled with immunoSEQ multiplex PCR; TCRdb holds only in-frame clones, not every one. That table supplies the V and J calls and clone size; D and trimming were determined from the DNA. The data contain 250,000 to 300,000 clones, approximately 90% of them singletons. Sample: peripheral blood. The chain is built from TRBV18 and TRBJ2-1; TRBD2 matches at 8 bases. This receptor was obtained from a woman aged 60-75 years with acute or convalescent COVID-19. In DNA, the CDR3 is TGTGCCAGCTCAACATTTAGCGGGAATACTAATGAGCAGTTCTTC. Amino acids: CASSTFSGNTNEQFF.